This TCR beta chain was recorded in a study of beta chain features in type 1 diabetes. Study-wide results and caveats: A moderate, significant TCRB CDR3 shortening appeared in type 1 diabetes across four CD4+ subsets. There were fewer insertions and more deletions at the VDJ junctions of type 1 diabetes patients. Unsettled here was the matter of whether HLA type influences TCRB rearrangement.

CD45RO/CCR7/CD25/CD127/CD95/CD27 staining was used to isolate CD4+ naive, central memory, regulatory and stem cell-like memory cells by sorting. On this clone itself: Its specificity is not known.

Deletions cut 0 bases from V and 4 bases from J, with 10 bases between. Germline V gene lookup returns CDR1 MNHEY and CDR2 SVGAGI. This CDR3 is 15 amino acids long. Every isolated RNA sample was fully reverse transcribed, so sequencing captured expressed TCRB transcripts. Sequencing used immunoSEQ multiplex PCR; TCRdb keeps in-frame clones, though not all of them. Of about 660,000 clones in the sample, around 15% were seen once. V gene TRBV6-5 combines with J gene TRBJ1-5, with D possibly matching TRBD1 (6 bases). The clonotype comes from a man between 18 and 35 years old with type 1 diabetes. Material: naive CD4+ T cells from blood. The CDR3 loop is CASSYSSGANQPQHF. DNA of the CDR3: TGTGCCAGCAGTTACTCATCGGGGGCGAATCAGCCCCAGCATTTT.